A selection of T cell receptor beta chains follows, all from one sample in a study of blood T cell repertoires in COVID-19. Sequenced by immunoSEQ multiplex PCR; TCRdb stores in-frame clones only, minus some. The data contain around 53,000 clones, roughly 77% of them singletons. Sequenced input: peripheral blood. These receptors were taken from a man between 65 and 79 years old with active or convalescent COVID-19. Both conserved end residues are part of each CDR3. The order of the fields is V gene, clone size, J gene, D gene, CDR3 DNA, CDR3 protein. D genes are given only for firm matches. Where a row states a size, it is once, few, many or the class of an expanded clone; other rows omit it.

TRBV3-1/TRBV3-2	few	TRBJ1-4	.	TGTGCCAGCAGCCAAGTAATGACTAATGAAAAACTGTTTTTT	CASSQVMTNEKLFF
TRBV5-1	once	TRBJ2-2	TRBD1	TGCGCCAGCAGCAGACGACAGGGGGTGGCGAACACCGGGGAGCTGTTTTTT	CASSRRQGVANTGELFF
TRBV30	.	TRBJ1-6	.	TGTGCCTGGACGACAGGCTATAATTCACCCCTCCACTTT	CAWTTGYNSPLHF
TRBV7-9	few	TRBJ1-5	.	TGTGCCAGCAGCTTGTGGGGGGGCAATCAGCCCCAGCATTTT	CASSLWGGNQPQHF
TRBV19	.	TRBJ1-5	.	TGTGCCAGTAGCGTCCCGGGGAATCAGCCCCAGCATTTT	CASSVPGNQPQHF
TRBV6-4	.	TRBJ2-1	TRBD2	TGTGCCAGCAGTGACTCTCCCGGACTAGCGGGAGAAGTAGGTGAGCAGTTCTTC	CASSDSPGLAGEVGEQFF
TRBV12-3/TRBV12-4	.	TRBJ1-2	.	TGTGCCAGCAGTTTAAAGGGGTGGTATGGCTACACCTTC	CASSLKGWYGYTF
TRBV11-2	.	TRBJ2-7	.	TGTGCCAGCAGCCGGGATCGGCGGGCGGTGGTTTACTTC	CASSRDRRAVVYF
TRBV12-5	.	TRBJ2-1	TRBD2	TGTGCTAGTGCCCCCCGGGGGAGGGGCGACAATGAGCAGTTCTTC	CASAPRGRGDNEQFF
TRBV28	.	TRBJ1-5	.	TGTGCCAGCAGTTTTGAGCCCCTCGGGAATCAGCCCCAGCATTTT	CASSFEPLGNQPQHF
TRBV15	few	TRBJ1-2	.	TGTGCCACCAGCGGTCACAGTGCTAACTATGGCTACACCTTC	CATSGHSANYGYTF
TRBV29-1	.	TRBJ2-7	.	TGCAGCGTTGAAGAAGATAGTTCCTACGAGCAGTACTTC	CSVEEDSSYEQYF
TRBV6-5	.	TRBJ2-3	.	TGTGCCAGCAGCCAGGAAGGAAGGACAGATACGCAGTATTTT	CASSQEGRTDTQYF
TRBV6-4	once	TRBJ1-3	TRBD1	TGTGCCAGCAGTCGGGACAGGGGGAGAAACACCATATATTTT	CASSRDRGRNTIYF
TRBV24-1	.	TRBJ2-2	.	TGTGCCACCGAAAAGCCTGGGAAGGGGCGCGGCACCGGGGAGCTGTTTTTT	CATEKPGKGRGTGELFF
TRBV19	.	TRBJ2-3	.	TGTGCCAGTAGTGCCTTCCAGGGAACGGATACGCAGTATTTT	CASSAFQGTDTQYF